This passage covers 28 T cell receptor beta chains from one sample sequenced in a study of T-cell memory formation after mild COVID-19. TCRdb independently ran MiXCR on the 5' RACE reads; one entry per CDR3 protein. Of 350,000 to 500,000 distinct CDR3 sequences listed, roughly a quarter are singletons. Sequenced input: PBMCs or a T cell subset sorted from them (not recorded which). These receptor sequences come from an adult woman who had mild COVID-19 (a few samples of this study predate the infection). Cell type and time point are not known.

This rearrangement joins TRBV5-5 to TRBJ2-1, with 7 positions matching TRBD2. The CDR3 is 15 amino acids. Unmatched junction bases numbered 4, after V lost 0 bases and J lost 4 bases. The germline CDR1 and CDR2 sequences are SGHKS and YYEKEE (reference sequence). The CDR3 DNA sequence: TGTGCCAGCAGCTTGGTCCTAGCGGTATACAATGAGCAGTTCTTC. It specifies CASSLVLAVYNEQFF. Full variable domain (rest looked up from reference TRBV5-5 and TRBJ2-1): DAGVTQSPTHLIKTRGQQVTLRCSPISGHKSVSWYQQVLGQGPQFIFQYYEKEERGRGNFPDRFSARQFPNYSSELNVNALLLGDSALYLCASSLVLAVYNEQFFGPGTRLTVL.

The rearrangement uses TRBV6-5 and TRBJ1-2, with 8 nucleotides matching TRBD1. V gave up 2 bases and J gave up 8 bases; unmatched junction bases: 10. Germline assignment: CDR1 MNHEY and CDR2 SVGAGI. This CDR3 spans 15 amino acids. Written as DNA, the CDR3 is TGTGCCAGCAGTTACCTCCCGACAGGGGAGGGGGGCTACACCTTC. Its protein is CASSYLPTGEGGYTF.

J is TRBJ2-5 and V is TRBV5-1; a weak D match, TRBD2 (8 bases). CDR1 and CDR2 from the germline V gene are SGHRS and YFSETQ. Trimming left V 4 bases short and J 5 bases short, with 24 bases between. This CDR3 spans 17 amino acids. CDR3 amino acids: CASSPGLAGTARETQYF. The CDR3 nucleotides read TGCGCCAGCAGCCCCGGATTAGCGGGGACAGCCCGGGAGACCCAGTACTTC.

The rearrangement joins TRBV5-1 to TRBJ2-3, with unresolved D. Germline V gene lookup returns CDR1 SGHRS and CDR2 YFSETQ. Trimming removed 6 bases from V and 5 bases from J, with 16 bases in between. The CDR3 has 14 amino acids. The CDR3 loop is CASTPLGEGDTQYF. CDR3 bases: TGCGCCAGCACCCCTCTGGGCGAAGGAGATACGCAGTATTTT.

The V call is TRBV6-5, the J call TRBJ2-1; 13 positions agree with TRBD2. This CDR3 has 16 amino acids. Germline-derived CDR1 and CDR2 are MNHEY and SVGAGI. Trimming removed 2 bases from V and 9 bases from J; junction bases left unmatched: 7. The CDR3, as DNA: TGTGCCAGCAGTTACCTGACTAGCGGGGGGCACAGTGAGCAGTTCTTC. Protein product: CASSYLTSGGHSEQFF.

This clonotype was counted only a few times. The chain combines TRBV4-1 with TRBJ2-7; D is possibly TRBD1 (6 bases). Germline CDR1 reads MGHRA; CDR2 reads YSYEKL. The CDR3 has 15 amino acids. Trimming stripped 1 base from V and 2 bases from J, with 12 bases between. The CDR3 nucleotides read TGCGCCAGCAGCCAAGTCTTGGGGGCAGCCTACGAGCAGTACTTC. Translated: CASSQVLGAAYEQYF.

J is TRBJ2-6 and V is TRBV2; 8 bases match TRBD1. The CDR3 has 17 residues. The V gene's germline CDR1 is SNHLY and CDR2 FYNNEI. With 6 bases clipped from V and 0 bases from J, the junction kept 7 bases outside the gene matches. Here the CDR3 DNA reads TGTGCCAGCAGGGCGGCAGGGGGCGTCTCTGGGGCCAACGTCCTGACTTTC. Amino acid sequence: CASRAAGGVSGANVLTF.

The V call is TRBV29-1, the J call TRBJ2-5; tentatively, D is TRBD2 (5 bases). This CDR3 spans 11 amino acids. Trimming took 7 bases from V and 4 from J, leaving 10 bases between them. From germline, CDR1 is SQVTM and CDR2 ANQGSEA. DNA of the CDR3: TGCAGCGCGATAGAGGGAGAGACCCAGTACTTC. It specifies CSAIEGETQYF.

This clonotype has only a few counts. V usage is TRBV9 and J usage is TRBJ2-3, with D maybe TRBD2 (5 bases). This CDR3 is built from 14 residues. Germline CDR1 and CDR2: SGDLS and YYNGEE. V lost 2 bases and J lost 2, with 9 bases in between. CDR3 loop: CASSVRANTDTQYF. CDR3 DNA sequence: TGTGCCAGCAGCGTGCGGGCGAACACAGATACGCAGTATTTT.

This sequence joins TRBV14 and TRBJ2-4; no definite D call. CDR1 is SGHDN and CDR2 is FVKESK in the germline V gene. The CDR3 length is 14 residues. V lost 0 bases to trimming and J lost 1 base, with 4 bases between them. CDR3: CASSQDIAKNIQYF. CDR3 nucleotide sequence: TGTGCCAGCAGCCAAGATATCGCCAAAAACATTCAGTACTTC.

There are a few counts of this clonotype. The chain employs TRBV7-9 and TRBJ1-1; no reliable D call. Trimming shortened V by 1 base and J by 7 bases, and 7 bases separated the two germline ends. The CDR3 length is 12 residues. The germline V gene encodes CDR1 SEHNR and CDR2 FQNEAQ (reference sequence). The DNA for the CDR3 is TGTGCCAGCAGCTTAGAGACTGATGAAGCTTTCTTT. Translating it yields CASSLETDEAFF. Variable domain in full (rest from reference TRBV7-9 and TRBJ1-1): DTGVSQNPRHKITKRGQNVTFRCDPISEHNRLYWYRQTLGQGPEFLTYFQNEAQLEKSRLLSDRFSAERPKGSFSTLEIQRTEQGDSAMYLCASSLETDEAFFGQGTRLTVV.

The V call is TRBV2, the J call TRBJ1-4; D gene ambiguous. Germline V gene lookup returns CDR1 SNHLY and CDR2 FYNNEI. This CDR3 has 12 residues. V lost 7 bases, J lost 5 bases, and 8 bases lay in between. The CDR3 region has the DNA TGTGCCAGCATTCTAGGGAATGAAAAACTGTTTTTT. It codes for CASILGNEKLFF.

The chain recombines TRBV6-1 with TRBJ1-4; D gene ambiguous. The germline V and J ends were trimmed by 2 bases and 0 bases, with 16 bases remaining between them. CDR1 and CDR2 from the germline V gene are MNHNS and SASEGT. The CDR3 is 18 amino acids. DNA of the CDR3: TGTGCCAGCAGTGAACCCTCCGCCCGGGGATCAACTAATGAAAAACTGTTTTTT. It is translated as CASSEPSARGSTNEKLFF.

This clonotype was recorded a few times. The chain is built from TRBV24-1 and TRBJ2-7; TRBD1 might be the D (7 bases). This CDR3 is built from 13 residues. Germline V CDR1 and CDR2: KGHDR, SFDVKD. V lost 4 bases, J lost 6 bases, and 12 bases lay in between. The CDR3 reads CATSERQGGEQYF. In DNA form, the CDR3 reads TGTGCCACCAGTGAAAGACAGGGAGGCGAGCAGTACTTC.

The rearrangement links TRBV9 to TRBJ2-1; no definite D call. Looked up from germline, CDR1 is SGDLS and CDR2 is YYNGEE. The CDR3 runs 16 residues. Trimming cost V 0 bases and J 9 bases, with 19 bases left between them. CDR3 sequence: CASSVAPAGADGEQFF. The CDR3, as DNA: TGTGCCAGCAGCGTAGCCCCTGCAGGCGCCGATGGTGAGCAGTTCTTC.

The chain combines TRBV21-1 with TRBJ2-7; the listed D gene, TRBD1, was not tested against the DNA. TRBV21-1 corresponds to a pseudogene. This CDR3 spans 13 amino acids. The CDR3 sequence: CASSPGDGYEQYF. CDR3 sequence (DNA): TGTGCCAGCAGCCCCGGGGACGGCTACGAGCAGTACTTC.

In this sample, this clonotype turned up a few times. The rearrangement uses TRBV10-3 and TRBJ2-3; D unclear. CDR3 length equals 15 residues. Germline lookup yields CDR1 ENHRY and CDR2 SYGVKD. V was clipped by 2 bases and J by 6 bases, with 15 bases between them. The CDR3 here is CAISEPGSSLDTQYF. CDR3 DNA sequence: TGTGCCATCAGTGAGCCTGGCTCCTCGCTGGATACGCAGTATTTT.

The chain recombines TRBV30 with TRBJ1-1; D is uncertain. This CDR3 is built from 13 residues. The germline V gene encodes CDR1 GTSNPN and CDR2 SVGIG (reference sequence). V was shortened by 0 bases and J by 5 bases, with 10 bases between the two germline ends. The CDR3 loop is CAWSVAPGTEAFF. The CDR3 region has the DNA TGTGCCTGGAGTGTCGCCCCGGGAACTGAAGCTTTCTTT.

Points on this clonotype: One end of the junction fails to match germline, which may point to a read error. This chain joins TRBV27 and TRBJ2-1; D tentatively reads TRBD1 or TRBD2 (5 bases each). Looked up from germline, CDR1 is MNHEY and CDR2 is SMNVEV (reference sequence). CDR3 size: 15 residues. The CDR3 DNA sequence: TGTGCCAGCAGTTTCGGGACCCCCTCCCACAATGAGCAGTTCTTC. Residues: CASSFGTPSHNEQFF.

This chain uses TRBV5-4 with TRBJ2-7, with 8 bases matching TRBD2. This CDR3 region has 14 residues. Looked up from germline, CDR1 is SGHNT and CDR2 is YYREEE (reference sequence). J was trimmed by 6 bases and V by 2 bases; bases with no gene match: 7. CDR3 in DNA: TGTGCCAGCAGCTTAGCCGGACTAGCTAGCGAGCAGTACTTC. It translates to CASSLAGLASEQYF.

CDR3 region: CASSFGGALGKTQYF. The CDR3 region has the DNA TGTGCCAGCAGTTTTGGAGGGGCCCTCGGGAAGACCCAGTACTTC. The chain links TRBV12-3 or TRBV12-4 to TRBJ2-5; D possibly corresponds to TRBD2 (6 bases). The CDR3 spans 15 residues. Trimming cost V 3 bases and J 6 bases, with 17 bases left between them.

This clonotype was seen a single time. This chain joins TRBV5-4 and TRBJ1-1; D is uncertain. Germline assignment: CDR1 SGHNT and CDR2 YYREEE (reference sequence). Trimming stripped 4 bases from V and 4 bases from J, with 14 bases between. The CDR3 length is 14 residues. CDR3 coding DNA: TGTGCCAGCAGCCCCGAAAGGAGTGGCACTGAAGCTTTCTTT. Translation gives CASSPERSGTEAFF.

This clonotype was seen a handful of times. The CDR3 DNA reads TGTGCCAGCAGCCGCACCCATGGCTACACCTTC. Its protein is CASSRTHGYTF. V and J are TRBV14 and TRBJ1-2; D is unclear. Trimming stripped 4 bases from V and 6 bases from J, with 6 bases between. This CDR3 region has 11 residues. The germline V gene has CDR1 SGHDN and CDR2 FVKESK.

This chain joins TRBV5-6 and TRBJ2-4; D perhaps matches TRBD1 (7 bases). The length of the CDR3 is 16 residues. V lost 2 bases to trimming and J lost 3 bases, with 15 bases between them. Germline values: CDR1 SGHDT, CDR2 YYEEEE. DNA for the CDR3: TGTGCCAGCAGCTTCCAGGGGGGTCAGGACAAAAACATTCAGTACTTC. This gives the protein CASSFQGGQDKNIQYF. Complete variable domain (other parts from reference TRBV5-6 and TRBJ2-4): DAGVTQSPTHLIKTRGQQVTLRCSPKSGHDTVSWYQQALGQGPQFIFQYYEEEERQRGNFPDRFSGHQFPNYSSELNVNALLLGDSALYLCASSFQGGQDKNIQYFGAGTRLSVL.

This sequence joins TRBV7-2 and TRBJ2-1; D might be TRBD2 (5 bases). Germline CDR1 SGHTA, CDR2 FQGNSA. The CDR3 totals 15 residues. Trimming took off 3 bases at V and 0 bases at J, with 9 bases between the two ends. Written as DNA, the CDR3 is TGTGCCAGCAGCTTGAGCGGCTACTCCTACAATGAGCAGTTCTTC. It encodes CASSLSGYSYNEQFF.

This clonotype was recorded a few times. This chain connects TRBV12-3 or TRBV12-4 to TRBJ2-7; 7 nucleotides match TRBD2. Unmatched junction bases numbered 5, after V lost 3 bases and J lost 0 bases. The CDR3 runs to 15 residues. For the CDR3, the DNA is TGTGCCAGCAGTTTCGCCAGCGGGGTCTCCTACGAGCAGTACTTC. Translated, it gives CASSFASGVSYEQYF.

The chain joins TRBV11-3 to TRBJ2-3, with TRBD2 matching 7 bases. Trimming took 1 base from V and 2 from J; bases not matched to a gene: 9. The CDR3 extends over 17 amino acids. Looked up from germline, CDR1 is SGHNT and CDR2 is YENEEA. As DNA, the CDR3 is TGTGCCAGCAGCTTAGGGTGGAGGCTAGCGGACACAGATACGCAGTATTTT. It specifies CASSLGWRLADTDTQYF. The full variable domain, with the rest looked up from reference TRBV11-3 and TRBJ2-3, is EAGVVQSPRYKIIEKKQPVAFWCNPISGHNTLYWYLQNLGQGPELLIRYENEEAVDDSQLPKDRFSAERLKGVDSTLKIQPAELGDSAVYLCASSLGWRLADTDTQYFGPGTRLTVL.

CDR3 in amino acids: CASKSQLNIQYF. The DNA of the CDR3 is TGTGCCAGCAAATCCCAGTTGAACATTCAGTACTTC. The chain links TRBV5-6 to TRBJ2-4; D remains unclear. Germline V lookup: CDR1 SGHDT, CDR2 YYEEEE. The V end was cut by 6 bases, the J end by 7 bases, with 11 bases between. The CDR3 is 12 residues long. Supplemented by reference TRBV5-6 and TRBJ2-4, the full variable domain reads DAGVTQSPTHLIKTRGQQVTLRCSPKSGHDTVSWYQQALGQGPQFIFQYYEEEERQRGNFPDRFSGHQFPNYSSELNVNALLLGDSALYLCASKSQLNIQYFGAGTRLSVL.